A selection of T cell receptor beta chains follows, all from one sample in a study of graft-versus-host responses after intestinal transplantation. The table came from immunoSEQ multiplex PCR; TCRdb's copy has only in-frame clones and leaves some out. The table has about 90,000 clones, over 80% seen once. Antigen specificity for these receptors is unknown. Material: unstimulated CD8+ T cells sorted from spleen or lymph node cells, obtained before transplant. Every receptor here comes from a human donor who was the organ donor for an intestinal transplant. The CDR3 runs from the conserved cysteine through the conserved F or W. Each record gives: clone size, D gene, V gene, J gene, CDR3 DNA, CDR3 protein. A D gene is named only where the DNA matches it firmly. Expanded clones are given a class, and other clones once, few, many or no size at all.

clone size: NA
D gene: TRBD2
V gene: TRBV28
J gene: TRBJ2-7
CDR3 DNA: TGTGCCAGCAGTTTTTTGGGGGGAGGGCCTAGTCGGAACGAGCAGTACTTC
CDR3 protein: CASSFLGGGPSRNEQYF

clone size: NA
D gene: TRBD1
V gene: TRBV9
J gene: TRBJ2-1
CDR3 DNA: TGTGCCAGCAGCGGAGGGGACAGGGTCTACAATGAGCAGTTCTTC
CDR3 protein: CASSGGDRVYNEQFF

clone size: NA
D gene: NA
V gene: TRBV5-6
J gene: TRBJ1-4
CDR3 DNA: TGTGCCAGCAGCTTGGGCGATGTGGAAAAACTGTTTTTT
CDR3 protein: CASSLGDVEKLFF

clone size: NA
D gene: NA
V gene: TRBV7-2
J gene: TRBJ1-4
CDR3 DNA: TGTGCCAGCAGCTTAGAACTAATCGGGGAAAAACTGTTTTTT
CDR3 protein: CASSLELIGEKLFF

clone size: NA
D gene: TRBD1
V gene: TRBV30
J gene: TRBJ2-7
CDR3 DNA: TGTGCCTGGAGTGCCGGGACAGGGGGCTACGAGCAGTACTTC
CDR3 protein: CAWSAGTGGYEQYF

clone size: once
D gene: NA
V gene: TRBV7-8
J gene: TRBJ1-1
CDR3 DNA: TGTGCCAGCAGCTCGATGGGGAGTGAAGCTTTCTTT
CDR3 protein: CASSSMGSEAFF

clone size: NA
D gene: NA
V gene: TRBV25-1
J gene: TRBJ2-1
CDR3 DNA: TGTGCCAGCAGTGAGGGGGGGCTCTACAATGAGCAGTTCTTC
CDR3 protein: CASSEGGLYNEQFF

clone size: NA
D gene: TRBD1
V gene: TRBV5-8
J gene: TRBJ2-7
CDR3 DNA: TGTGCCAGCAGCTTGGGAGGGGCAAGGACAGGGATCTACGAGCAGTACTTC
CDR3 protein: CASSLGGARTGIYEQYF

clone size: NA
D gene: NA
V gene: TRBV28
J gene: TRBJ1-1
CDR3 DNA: TGTGCCAGCAGCCCTAAGGGGGGGTGGGACACTGAAGCTTTCTTT
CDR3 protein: CASSPKGGWDTEAFF

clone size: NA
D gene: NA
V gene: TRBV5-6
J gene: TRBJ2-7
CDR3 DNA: TGTGCCAGCAGCTACGTCAGGGCCTACGAGCAGTACTTC
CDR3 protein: CASSYVRAYEQYF

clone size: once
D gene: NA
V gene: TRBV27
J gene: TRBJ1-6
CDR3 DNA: TGTGCCAGCAGTTTTGAGGGATATTCACCCCTCCACTTT
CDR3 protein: CASSFEGYSPLHF

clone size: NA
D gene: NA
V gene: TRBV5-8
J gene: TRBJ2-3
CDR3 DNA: TGTGCCAGCAGCTTCTGGTTCGGCGGCCGCACAGATACGCAGTATTTT
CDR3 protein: CASSFWFGGRTDTQYF

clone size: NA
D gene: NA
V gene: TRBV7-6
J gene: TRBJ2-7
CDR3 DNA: TGTGCCAGCAGCTTAAGCCCTTGGAGTAGCGATAGCTCCTACGAGCAGTACTTC
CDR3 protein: CASSLSPWSSDSSYEQYF

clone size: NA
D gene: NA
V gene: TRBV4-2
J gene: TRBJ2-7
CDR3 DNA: TGTGCCAGCAGCCAAGCCGAGGGAATCTACGAGCAGTACTTC
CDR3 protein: CASSQAEGIYEQYF

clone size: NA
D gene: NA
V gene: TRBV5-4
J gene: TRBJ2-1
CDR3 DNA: TGCGCCAGCAGCCAAGCAGGACTTAATGAGCAGTTCTTC
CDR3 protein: CASSQAGLNEQFF

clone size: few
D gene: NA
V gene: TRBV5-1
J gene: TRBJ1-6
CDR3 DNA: TGCGCCAGCAGCTTGGGGGGCCGGGGGGGAAATTCACCCCTCCACTTT
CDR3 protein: CASSLGGRGGNSPLHF

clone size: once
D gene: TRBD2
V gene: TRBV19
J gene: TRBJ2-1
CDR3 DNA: TGTGCCAGTAGTATAGCATTGAGCGGGAGTGGGTATGAGCAGTTCTTC
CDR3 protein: CASSIALSGSGYEQFF

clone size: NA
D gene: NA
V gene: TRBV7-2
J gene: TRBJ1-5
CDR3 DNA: TGTGCCAGCAGCTTAGCGCTGGGCCAGAATCAGCCCCAGCATTTT
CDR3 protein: CASSLALGQNQPQHF

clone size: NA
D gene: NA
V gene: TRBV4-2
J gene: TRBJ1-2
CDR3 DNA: TGTGCCAGCAGCCAAGATTCCCCAAACTATGGCTACACCTTC
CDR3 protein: CASSQDSPNYGYTF

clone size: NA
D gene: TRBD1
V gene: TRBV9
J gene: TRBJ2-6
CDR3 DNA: TGTGCCAGCAGCGCCGGGACAGGGGTTTCTGGGGCCAACGTCCTGACTTTC
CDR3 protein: CASSAGTGVSGANVLTF

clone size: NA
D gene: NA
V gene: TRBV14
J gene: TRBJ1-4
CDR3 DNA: TGTGCCAGCAGCCAAGGTCCATCCGGCGGACTGTTTTTT
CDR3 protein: CASSQGPSGGLFF

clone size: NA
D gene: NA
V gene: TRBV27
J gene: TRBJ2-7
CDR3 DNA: TGTGCCAGCAGTTGGGCTAGCGAGTTCGAGCAGTACTTC
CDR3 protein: CASSWASEFEQYF

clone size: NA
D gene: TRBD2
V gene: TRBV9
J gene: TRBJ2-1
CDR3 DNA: TGTGCCAGCAGCGCTTCTAGCGGGAGCATTTATGGGCAGTTCTTC
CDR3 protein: CASSASSGSIYGQFF

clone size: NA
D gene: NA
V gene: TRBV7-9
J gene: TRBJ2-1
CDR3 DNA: TGTGCCAGCAGCCCGGGACTGAGTCTTACTGAGCAGTTCTTC
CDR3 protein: CASSPGLSLTEQFF

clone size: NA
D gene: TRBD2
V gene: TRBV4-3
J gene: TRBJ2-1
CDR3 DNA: TGCGCCAGCAGCCAAGATTATTCGGGCGGGAGCGGTCGGAATGAGCAGTTCTTC
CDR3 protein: CASSQDYSGGSGRNEQFF

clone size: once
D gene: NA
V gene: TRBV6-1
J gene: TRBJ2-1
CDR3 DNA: TGTGCCAGCAAGGAATCTGGCAGGGGATGGGTTGAGCAGTTCTTC
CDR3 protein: CASKESGRGWVEQFF

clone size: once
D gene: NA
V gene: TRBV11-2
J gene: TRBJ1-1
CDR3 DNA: TGTGCCAGCAGCTTAGTCGGGTTTCGGGTGAGGCCGAACACTGAAGCTTTCTTT
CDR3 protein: CASSLVGFRVRPNTEAFF

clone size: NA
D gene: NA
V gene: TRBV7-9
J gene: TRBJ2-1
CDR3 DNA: TGTGCCAGCAGCTCCTCGCTAGTGCCTGAGCAGTTCTTC
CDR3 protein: CASSSSLVPEQFF

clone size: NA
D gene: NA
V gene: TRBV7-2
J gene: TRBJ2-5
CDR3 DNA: TGTGCCAGCAGCTTGAACAGGGAGGAGACCCAGTACTTC
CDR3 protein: CASSLNREETQYF

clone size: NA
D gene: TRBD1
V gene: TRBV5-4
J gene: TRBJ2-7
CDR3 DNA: TGTGCCAGCAGCCCGTGGACAGGGAATCCCTACGAGCAGTACTTC
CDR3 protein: CASSPWTGNPYEQYF

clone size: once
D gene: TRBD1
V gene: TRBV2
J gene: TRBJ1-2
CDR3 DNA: TGTGCCAGCAGTGCGTGGAAAGGGGGCTCCTATGGCTACACCTTC
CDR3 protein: CASSAWKGGSYGYTF

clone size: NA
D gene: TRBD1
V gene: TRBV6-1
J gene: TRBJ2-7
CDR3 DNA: TGTGCCAGCAGTCGCGGTCGGGACAGGGCCTACGAGCAGTACTTC
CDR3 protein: CASSRGRDRAYEQYF

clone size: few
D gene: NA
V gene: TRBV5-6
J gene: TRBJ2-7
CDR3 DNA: TGTGCCAGCAGCCCGACACCGGGGGGCGGGTACGAGCAGTACTTC
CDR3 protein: CASSPTPGGGYEQYF

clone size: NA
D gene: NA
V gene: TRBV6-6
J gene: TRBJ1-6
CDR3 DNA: TGTGCCAGCAGTTACGTAACAGCTTATAATTCACCCCTCCACTTT
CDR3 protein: CASSYVTAYNSPLHF

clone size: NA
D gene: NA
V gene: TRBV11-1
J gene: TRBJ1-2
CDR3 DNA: TGTGCCAGCAGCCCAAGGGGATACGGACACTATTCGAACTATGGCTACACCTTC
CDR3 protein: CASSPRGYGHYSNYGYTF

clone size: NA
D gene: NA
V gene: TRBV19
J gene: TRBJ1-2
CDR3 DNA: TGTGCCAGTAGTATCGAAGGGGGCTATGGCTACACCTTC
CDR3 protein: CASSIEGGYGYTF

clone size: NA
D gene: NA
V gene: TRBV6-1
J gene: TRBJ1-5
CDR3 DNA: TGTGCCAGCAGTGACGGACTCAATCAGCCCCAGCATTTT
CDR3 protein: CASSDGLNQPQHF

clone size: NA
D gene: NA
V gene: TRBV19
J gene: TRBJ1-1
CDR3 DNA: TGTGCTACAGGGCCGAACACTGAAGCTTTCTTT
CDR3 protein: CATGPNTEAFF

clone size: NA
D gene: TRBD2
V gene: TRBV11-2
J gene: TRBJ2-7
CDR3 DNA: TGTGCCAGCCGAGCGGGGCCCTACGAGCAGTACTTC
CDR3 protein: CASRAGPYEQYF

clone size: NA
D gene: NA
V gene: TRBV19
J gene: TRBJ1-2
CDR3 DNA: TGTGCCAGTAATCCGTCAGGGAACTATGGCTACACCTTC
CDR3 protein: CASNPSGNYGYTF

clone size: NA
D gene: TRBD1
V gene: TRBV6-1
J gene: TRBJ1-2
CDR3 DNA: TGTGCCAGCAGTGAAGTTCGTCGGACAGGGAACAAGGACCCTTTGGGCTACACCTTC
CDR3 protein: CASSEVRRTGNKDPLGYTF

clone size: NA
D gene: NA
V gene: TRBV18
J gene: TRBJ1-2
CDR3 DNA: TGTGCCAGCTCACCTGGGGGCGGCTATGGCTACACCTTC
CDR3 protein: CASSPGGGYGYTF

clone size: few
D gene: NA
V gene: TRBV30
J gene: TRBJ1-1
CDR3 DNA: TGTGCCTGGACCCGGACAACGAACACTGAAGCTTTCTTT
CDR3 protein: CAWTRTTNTEAFF

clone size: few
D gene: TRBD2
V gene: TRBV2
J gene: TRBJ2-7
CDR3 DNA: TGTGCCAGCAGTGAGGTATCCGGGGGGGCCTACGAGCAGTACTTC
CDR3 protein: CASSEVSGGAYEQYF

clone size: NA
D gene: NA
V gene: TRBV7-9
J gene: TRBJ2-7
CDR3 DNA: TGTGCCAGCAGCCAGAAAAGTTACGAGCAGTACTTC
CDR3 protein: CASSQKSYEQYF

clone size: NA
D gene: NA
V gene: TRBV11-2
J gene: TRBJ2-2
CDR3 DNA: TGTGCCAGCAGCGGGGGCCCTAACACCGGGGAGCTGTTTTTT
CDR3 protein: CASSGGPNTGELFF

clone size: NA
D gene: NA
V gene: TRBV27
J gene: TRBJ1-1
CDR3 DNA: TGTGCCAGCAGTTTATTCATTCCAAAGGGGGACACTGAAGCTTTCTTT
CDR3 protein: CASSLFIPKGDTEAFF

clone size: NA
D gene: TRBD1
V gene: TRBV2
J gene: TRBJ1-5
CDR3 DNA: TGTGCCAGCAGTCCCCCATTTCCAATAGGGACAGATGAAAATCAGCCCCAGCATTTT
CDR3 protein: CASSPPFPIGTDENQPQHF

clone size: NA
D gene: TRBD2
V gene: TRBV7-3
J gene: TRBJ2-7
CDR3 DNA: TGTGCCAGCAGCTTCGCGGGGGGCCGCGGAGAGCAGTACTTC
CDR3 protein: CASSFAGGRGEQYF

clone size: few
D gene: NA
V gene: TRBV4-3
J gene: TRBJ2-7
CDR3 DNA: TGCGCCAGCAGCCAAGATCTGGGGGACACAGCCTACGAGCAGTACTTC
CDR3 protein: CASSQDLGDTAYEQYF